The sequence of this T cell receptor beta chain was determined in a study of identical twins. A universal primer site was created by template switching, with the cDNA bearing unique molecular identifiers. TCRdb itself ran the 5' RACE reads through MiXCR, one entry per CDR3 protein. The sample holds 1.5 million or so distinct CDR3 sequences, roughly 35% seen once. As concerns this clonotype: Its target is unknown.

The V gene's germline CDR1 is MGHRA and CDR2 YSYEKL. V gave up 8 bases and J gave up 6 bases; unmatched junction bases: 14. This CDR3 comprises 16 residues. The study, taken as a whole, reports: Insertions were reduced in abundant cord blood beta clonotypes but not in memory repertoires. Alpha sequences that were out-of-frame and twin-shared showed an excess of low generation probability. Partly confounded zero-insertion analyses could result from invariant MAIT and iNKT cells.

This clonotype originated in a newborn girl in good health. The chain couples TRBV4-1 to TRBJ2-1, with 9 bases that match TRBD1. Material for sequencing was cord blood. The CDR3 is CASRYGTGTGLNEQFF. The CDR3 nucleotides read TGCGCCAGCCGCTATGGTACCGGGACAGGGCTCAATGAGCAGTTCTTC.